The rows below give T cell receptor beta chains drawn from one sample of a study of long-term antiretroviral therapy in people with HIV. This table comes from immunoSEQ multiplex PCR, and its TCRdb copy is limited to in-frame clones, with some not included. The top ten clones hold under 4% of a sample with 20,000 to 25,000 clones, 70% to 90% of them seen once. The sequenced sample was unsorted PBMCs, obtained 2.3 years after starting antiretroviral therapy. Every receptor here comes from a man aged 60 to 75 with HIV. Both conserved end residues are part of each CDR3. The order of the fields is D gene, clone size, J gene, V gene, CDR3 DNA, CDR3 protein. A D gene is named only where the DNA matches it firmly. Clone size is stated in some rows and not others, as once, few, many or a class when expanded.

d_gene: TRBD1
abundance: NA
j_gene: TRBJ1-6
v_gene: TRBV6-1
CDR3nt: TGTGCCAGCAGTTCGAACCGGGACAGGGATTCACCCCTCCACTTT
CDR3aa: CASSSNRDRDSPLHF

d_gene: TRBD2
abundance: NA
j_gene: TRBJ2-2
v_gene: TRBV11-1
CDR3nt: TGTGCCAGCAGCTCGACTAGCGCAGCCGGGGAGCTGTTTTTT
CDR3aa: CASSSTSAAGELFF

d_gene: TRBD1
abundance: NA
j_gene: TRBJ2-5
v_gene: TRBV5-1
CDR3nt: TGCGCCAGCAGCCTTGCCCCCGGGACAGGGTCCGGGGAGACCCAGTACTTC
CDR3aa: CASSLAPGTGSGETQYF

d_gene: NA
abundance: NA
j_gene: TRBJ2-5
v_gene: TRBV9
CDR3nt: TGTGCCAGCAGTGGCGTTGGCGGGGTAGAGACCCAGTACTTC
CDR3aa: CASSGVGGVETQYF

d_gene: NA
abundance: NA
j_gene: TRBJ1-4
v_gene: TRBV30
CDR3nt: TGTGCCTGGGGACAGTCGGAAAAACTGTTTTTT
CDR3aa: CAWGQSEKLFF

d_gene: NA
abundance: few
j_gene: TRBJ2-7
v_gene: TRBV10-3
CDR3nt: TGTGCCATCAGTGAGTCGACCGAGCAGTACTTC
CDR3aa: CAISESTEQYF

d_gene: NA
abundance: NA
j_gene: TRBJ2-2
v_gene: TRBV7-3
CDR3nt: TGTGCCAGCAGCCAACAACTCCGGGGGGGGGAGCTGTTTTTT
CDR3aa: CASSQQLRGGELFF

d_gene: TRBD2
abundance: once
j_gene: TRBJ2-3
v_gene: TRBV5-1
CDR3nt: TGCGCCAGCAGCTTGGGTAGCGGGGGGCAGGATACGCAGTATTTT
CDR3aa: CASSLGSGGQDTQYF

d_gene: NA
abundance: NA
j_gene: TRBJ1-5
v_gene: TRBV7-9
CDR3nt: TGTGCCAGCAGCTACAGCAATCAGCCCCAGCATTTT
CDR3aa: CASSYSNQPQHF

d_gene: TRBD1
abundance: NA
j_gene: TRBJ2-7
v_gene: TRBV18
CDR3nt: TGTGCCAGCTCAGCGGACAGGGGTGCTATGTACGAGCAGTACTTC
CDR3aa: CASSADRGAMYEQYF

d_gene: TRBD2
abundance: NA
j_gene: TRBJ2-5
v_gene: TRBV10-2
CDR3nt: TGCGCCAGCAGTGAGGCGGGAGGGCTAGGGGAGACCCAGTACTTC
CDR3aa: CASSEAGGLGETQYF

d_gene: NA
abundance: NA
j_gene: TRBJ2-5
v_gene: TRBV6-6
CDR3nt: TGTGCCAGCAAAACCCCACAAGAGACCCAGTACTTC
CDR3aa: CASKTPQETQYF

d_gene: NA
abundance: NA
j_gene: TRBJ2-3
v_gene: TRBV10-3
CDR3nt: TGTGCCATCAGTAGGGCGGGCACAGATACGCAGTATTTT
CDR3aa: CAISRAGTDTQYF

d_gene: NA
abundance: NA
j_gene: TRBJ1-4
v_gene: TRBV5-1
CDR3nt: TGCGCCAGCGGCCGGGGCGGTGGTGAAAAACTGTTTTTT
CDR3aa: CASGRGGGEKLFF

d_gene: NA
abundance: NA
j_gene: TRBJ2-7
v_gene: TRBV5-1
CDR3nt: TGCGCCAGCAGCTTGGCTGCCGCGGGATTTCGCTACGAGCAGTACTTC
CDR3aa: CASSLAAAGFRYEQYF

d_gene: NA
abundance: few
j_gene: TRBJ1-5
v_gene: TRBV4-1
CDR3nt: TGCGCCAGCAGCCAAGACAGGGGCACTCAGCCCCAGCATTTT
CDR3aa: CASSQDRGTQPQHF